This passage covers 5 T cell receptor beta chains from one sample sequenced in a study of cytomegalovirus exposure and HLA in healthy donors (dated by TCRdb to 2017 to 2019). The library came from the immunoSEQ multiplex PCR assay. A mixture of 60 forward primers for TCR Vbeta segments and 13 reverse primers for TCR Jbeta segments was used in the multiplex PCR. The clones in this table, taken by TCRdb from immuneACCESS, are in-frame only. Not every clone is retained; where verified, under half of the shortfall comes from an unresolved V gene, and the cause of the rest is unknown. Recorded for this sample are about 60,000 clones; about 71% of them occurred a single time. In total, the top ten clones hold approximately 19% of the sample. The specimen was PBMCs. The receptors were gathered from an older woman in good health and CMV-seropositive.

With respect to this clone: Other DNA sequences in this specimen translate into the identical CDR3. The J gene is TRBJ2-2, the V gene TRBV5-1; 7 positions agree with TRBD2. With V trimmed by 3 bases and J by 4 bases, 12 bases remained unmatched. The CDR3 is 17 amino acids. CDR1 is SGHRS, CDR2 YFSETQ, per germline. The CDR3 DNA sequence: TGCGCCAGCAGCTCAGTAATAGCGGGCAGCAGCACCGGGGAGCTGTTTTTT. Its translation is CASSSVIAGSSTGELFF.

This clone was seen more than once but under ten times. This CDR3 reads CASSFQRGTEAFF. CDR3 bases: TGTGCCAGCAGCTTCCAGCGGGGGACTGAAGCTTTCTTT. The chain carries TRBV6-6 and TRBJ1-1, with a possible D match to TRBD1 (5 bases). CDR1 is MNHNY and CDR2 is SVGAGI in the germline V gene (reference sequence). The CDR3 is 13 residues long. Between the trimmed V and J ends, which lost 6 bases and 5 bases, there was a span of 13 bases.

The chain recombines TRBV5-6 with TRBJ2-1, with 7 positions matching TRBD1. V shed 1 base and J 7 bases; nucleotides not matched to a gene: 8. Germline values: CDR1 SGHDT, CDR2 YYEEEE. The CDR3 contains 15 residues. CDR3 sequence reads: CASSLSRTGGNEQFF. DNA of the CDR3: TGTGCCAGCAGCTTGTCCCGGACAGGAGGAAATGAGCAGTTCTTC.

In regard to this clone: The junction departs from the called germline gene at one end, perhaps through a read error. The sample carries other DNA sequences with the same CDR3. The CDR3 here is CASSQVPGADTEAFF. The DNA of the CDR3 is TGCGCCAGCAGCCAAGTACCAGGGGCGGACACTGAAGCTTTCTTT. The chain is built from TRBV14 and TRBJ1-1, with D possibly being TRBD1 (6 bases). CDR1 is SGHDN and CDR2 is FVKESK in the germline V gene. This CDR3 contains 15 residues.

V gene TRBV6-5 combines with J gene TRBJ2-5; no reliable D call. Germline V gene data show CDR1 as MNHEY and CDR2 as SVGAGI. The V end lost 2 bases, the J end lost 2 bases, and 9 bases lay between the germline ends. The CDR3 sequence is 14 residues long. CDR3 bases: TGTGCCAGCAGTTACAGTCAGCGACAAGAGACCCAGTACTTC. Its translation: CASSYSQRQETQYF.